Listed below are T cell receptor beta chains from one sample, sequenced in a study of T cells after yellow fever vaccination. One entry per CDR3 protein results from TCRdb running MiXCR on the 5' RACE reads. The table records hundreds of thousands of distinct CDR3 sequences, roughly 9.4% of them present only once. The input for sequencing was PBMCs, taken on the day of the first yellow fever vaccination. The receptors derive from a man aged 18-30 years who received the YFV17D yellow fever vaccine. CDR3s include the opening cysteine and the closing phenylalanine or tryptophan. Fields, in order: J gene, clone size, V gene, D gene, CDR3 protein, CDR3 DNA. A D gene is named only where the DNA matches it firmly. Not all rows give a size; the values are once, few, many and, for expanded clones, a class.

TRBJ2-1	-	TRBV20-1	TRBD2	CSARSSGGAIYNEQFF	TGCAGTGCCCGATCTAGCGGGGGGGCCATCTACAATGAGCAGTTCTTC
TRBJ1-2	few	TRBV5-1	-	CASSPEANYGYTF	TGCGCCAGCAGCCCGGAAGCTAACTATGGCTACACCTTC
TRBJ2-3	-	TRBV6-5	-	CASSYGTRFTDTQYF	TGTGCCAGCAGTTACGGAACTAGATTCACAGATACGCAGTATTTT
TRBJ2-3	many	TRBV5-1	-	CASSLQTGTDTQYF	TGCGCCAGCAGCTTACAGACAGGCACAGATACGCAGTATTTT
TRBJ2-5	few	TRBV15	-	CATSRSHTKETQYF	TGTGCCACCAGCAGGAGCCATACAAAGGAGACCCAGTACTTC
TRBJ2-1	-	TRBV7-9	-	CASSGWQGGHNEQFF	TGTGCCAGCAGCGGGTGGCAGGGGGGGCACAATGAGCAGTTCTTC
TRBJ2-5	few	TRBV20-1	-	CSARDPGEKTQETQYF	TGCAGTGCTAGAGACCCCGGGGAAAAAACACAAGAGACCCAGTACTTC
TRBJ1-4	few	TRBV29-1	-	CSALHEKLFF	TGCAGCGCTTTACATGAAAAACTGTTTTTT
TRBJ1-5	few	TRBV4-1	-	CASSEGSTSNQPQHF	TGCGCCAGCAGCGAAGGCTCCACTAGCAATCAGCCCCAGCATTTT
TRBJ1-1	-	TRBV11-2	-	CASSFGAGALGAFF	TGTGCCAGCAGCTTTGGGGCAGGTGCCTTGGGGGCTTTCTTT
TRBJ2-3	-	TRBV4-3	TRBD1	CASSQDRGSPDTQYF	TGCGCCAGCAGCCAAGACAGGGGGTCCCCAGATACGCAGTATTTT
TRBJ1-2	-	TRBV12-3/TRBV12-4	-	CASSPIGTRGLVGYTF	TGTGCCAGCAGCCCCATCGGGACTCGCGGGCTAGTTGGCTACACCTTC
TRBJ2-1	many	TRBV4-3	TRBD2	CASSQASGAYQDEQFF	TGCGCCAGCAGCCAAGCCAGCGGGGCGTATCAGGATGAGCAGTTCTTC
TRBJ1-2	-	TRBV5-1	-	CASSLDEGGYGYTF	TGCGCCAGCAGCTTGGATGAGGGGGGGTATGGCTACACCTTC
TRBJ2-1	few	TRBV5-1	-	CASSHEPYNEQFF	TGCGCCAGCAGTCATGAACCGTACAATGAGCAGTTCTTC
TRBJ2-5	many	TRBV6-2/TRBV6-3	-	CASSPGPNFVAQYF	TGTGCCAGCAGTCCTGGACCGAATTTCGTGGCCCAGTACTTC
TRBJ1-1	few	TRBV6-2/TRBV6-3	TRBD1	CASSSGQGARGTEAFF	TGTGCCAGCAGTTCGGGACAGGGGGCACGAGGGACTGAAGCTTTCTTT
TRBJ2-5	-	TRBV6-4	TRBD2	CASSLIAGAGETQYF	TGTGCCAGCAGTCTTATAGCGGGGGCCGGGGAGACCCAGTACTTC
TRBJ2-2	few	TRBV7-9	-	CASSLFENTGELFF	TGTGCCAGCAGCTTATTTGAGAACACCGGGGAGCTGTTTTTT
TRBJ1-3	-	TRBV4-1	-	CASSPVGVSGNTIYF	TGCGCCAGCAGTCCGGTCGGAGTCTCTGGAAACACCATATATTTT
TRBJ1-2	few	TRBV12-3/TRBV12-4	-	CASSLLQGPGYTF	TGTGCCAGCAGTTTATTACAGGGCCCAGGCTACACCTTC
TRBJ1-1	many	TRBV5-1	-	CASSSGPGNTEAFF	TGCGCCAGCAGCTCAGGACCGGGGAACACTGAAGCTTTCTTT
TRBJ2-1	many	TRBV4-1	-	CASGLAVYNEQFF	TGCGCCTCCGGGCTAGCTGTGTACAATGAGCAGTTCTTC
TRBJ2-6	few	TRBV4-1	TRBD1	CASSLRDRDSGANVLTF	TGCGCCAGCAGCCTCCGGGACAGAGACTCTGGGGCCAACGTCCTGACTTTC
TRBJ2-3	-	TRBV12-3/TRBV12-4	TRBD1	CASKGAGTDTQYF	TGTGCCAGCAAGGGGGCGGGCACAGATACGCAGTATTTT
TRBJ2-3	-	TRBV25-1	-	CASSELPRAEWGTDTQYF	TGTGCCAGCAGTGAATTGCCAAGGGCCGAGTGGGGCACAGATACGCAGTATTTT
TRBJ2-3	-	TRBV7-2	-	CASSLGTLGDTQYF	TGTGCCAGCAGCTTAGGGACGCTAGGCGATACGCAGTATTTT
TRBJ2-5	many	TRBV6-5	-	CASSSAGIQETQYF	TGTGCCAGCAGTTCCGCGGGTATTCAAGAGACCCAGTACTTC
TRBJ2-3	once	TRBV9	TRBD2	CASSVALRLAGESTDTQYF	TGTGCCAGCAGCGTAGCTCTGCGGCTAGCGGGGGAGAGCACAGATACGCAGTATTTT
TRBJ1-3	-	TRBV20-1	-	CSARIRGISGNTIYF	TGCAGTGCTAGAATTAGGGGCATCTCTGGAAACACCATATATTTT
TRBJ1-1	-	TRBV4-3	-	CASSQVGGGYPNTEAFF	TGCGCCAGCAGCCAGGTAGGCGGAGGATACCCGAACACTGAAGCTTTCTTT
TRBJ1-5	-	TRBV7-3	TRBD1	CASSLSNRGSFSNQPQHF	TGTGCCAGCAGCTTAAGCAACAGGGGGTCCTTTAGCAATCAGCCCCAGCATTTT
TRBJ1-3	-	TRBV20-1	-	CSGPGPGNTIYF	TGCAGCGGTCCCGGGCCTGGAAACACCATATATTTT
TRBJ2-5	few	TRBV7-2	-	CASSLETRSGETQYF	TGTGCCAGCAGCTTAGAGACTAGGTCTGGAGAGACCCAGTACTTC
TRBJ1-2	-	TRBV7-2	-	CASSFRELADYGYTF	TGTGCCAGCAGCTTTAGAGAGTTGGCGGATTATGGCTACACCTTC
TRBJ1-6	few	TRBV7-9	-	CASSPQGSGSPLHF	TGTGCCAGCAGCCCTCAGGGAAGTGGTTCACCCCTCCACTTT
TRBJ1-1	-	TRBV9	-	CASSRTTPGRGNEAFF	TGTGCCAGCAGCCGAACCACCCCAGGACGGGGTAATGAAGCTTTCTTT
TRBJ1-2	many	TRBV12-3/TRBV12-4	-	CASSLNGENYGYTF	TGTGCCAGCAGTTTGAACGGGGAAAACTATGGCTACACCTTC
TRBJ1-1	-	TRBV27	TRBD1	CASSFFGRGLSATEAFF	TGTGCCAGCAGTTTCTTCGGCAGGGGGCTGTCCGCCACTGAAGCTTTCTTT
TRBJ2-1	-	TRBV5-1	TRBD2	CASSPGTSGDNEQFF	TGCGCCAGCAGCCCTGGGACTAGCGGGGATAATGAGCAGTTCTTC
TRBJ2-7	-	TRBV5-1	-	CASSWRVYEQYF	TGCGCCAGCAGTTGGAGAGTCTACGAGCAGTACTTC
TRBJ2-2	few	TRBV7-6	-	CASSLMLGQNTGELFF	TGTGCCAGCAGCTTAATGTTAGGGCAGAACACCGGGGAGCTGTTTTTT
TRBJ1-5	few	TRBV20-1	TRBD1	CSAREGGQGRQPQHF	TGCAGTGCTAGAGAAGGGGGCCAGGGCAGACAGCCCCAGCATTTT
TRBJ2-1	-	TRBV2	-	CASGTSSSYNEQFF	TGTGCCAGCGGGACTTCGAGCTCCTACAATGAGCAGTTCTTC
TRBJ1-4	-	TRBV15	TRBD1	CATSNRDRPTNEKLFF	TGTGCCACCAGCAACCGGGACAGGCCAACTAATGAAAAACTGTTTTTT
TRBJ2-4	few	TRBV6-2/TRBV6-3	-	CASETPWDGKYF	TGTGCCAGCGAAACCCCATGGGACGGGAAGTACTTC